This TCR beta chain came from a study of T-cell memory formation after mild COVID-19. Study-level background: Largely, TCR clusters stayed within a single donor. The study, taken as a whole, reports: The main location of contracting CD4+ clones was CM and EM, and that of contracting CD8+ clones was EMRA. Clones that contracted from day 15 to 85 had balanced CD4/CD8; later expanders were CD4+ biased.

It was 5'RACE with constant-segment primers that produced the TCR alpha and TCR beta cDNA libraries, which carried sample barcodes and UMIs. MiXCR was run by TCRdb on the 5' RACE reads, yielding one entry per CDR3 protein. Found here are about 400,000 distinct CDR3 sequences, approximately 14% of them singletons; the top ten hold around a fifth. Trimming took off 3 bases at V and 6 bases at J, with 14 bases between the two ends. Germline V CDR1 and CDR2: SQVTM, ANQGSEA. The CDR3 contains 13 residues. Concerning this clonotype itself: Antigen unknown.

This chain connects TRBV29-1 to TRBJ1-1; the D gene is possibly TRBD1 (6 bases). The clonotype comes from a young man who had mild COVID-19 (a few samples of this study predate the infection). Cell type and time point are not known. The sample was PBMCs or a T cell subset sorted from them (not recorded which). DNA for the CDR3: TGCAGCGTTGATCGAGGGGGATTAGCTGAAGCTTTCTTT. Protein: CSVDRGGLAEAFF.